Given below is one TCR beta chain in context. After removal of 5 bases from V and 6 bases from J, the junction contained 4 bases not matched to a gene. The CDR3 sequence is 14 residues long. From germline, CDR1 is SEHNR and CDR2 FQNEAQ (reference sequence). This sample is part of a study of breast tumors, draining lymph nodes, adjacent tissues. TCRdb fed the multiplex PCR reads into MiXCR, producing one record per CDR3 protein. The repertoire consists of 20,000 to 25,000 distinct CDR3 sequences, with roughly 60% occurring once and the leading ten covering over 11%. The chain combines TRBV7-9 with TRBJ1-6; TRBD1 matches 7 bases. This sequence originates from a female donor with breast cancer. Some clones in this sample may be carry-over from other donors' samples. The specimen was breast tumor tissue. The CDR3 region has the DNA TGTGCCAGCAGCCGGGACAGAGCTAATTCACCCCTCCACTTT. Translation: CASSRDRANSPLHF.